Listed here is a single T cell receptor beta chain. As yet, its antigen is unknown. TCRdb re-derived calls from the RT-PCR reads in MiXCR, one entry per CDR3 protein. The top ten hold under 2% of the sample, which has approximately 15,000 distinct CDR3 sequences, roughly four fifths seen once. CDR3 length: 12 residues. Trimming cost V 7 bases and J 1 base, with 10 bases left between them. From germline, CDR1 is SQVTM and CDR2 ANQGSEA. The record originates from a study of yellow fever vaccine responses in identical twins. Study conclusions and caveats: It has been reported that, in twins, the vaccine T cell response seemed partly convergent and partly personalized.

V and J are TRBV29-1 and TRBJ2-5, with unresolved D. The sample in question was T cells from blood (PBMCs), unsorted or a sorted subset (not recorded which), obtained before or after yellow fever vaccination (not recorded which). This receptor was identified in a woman in her late teens or twenties who received the yellow fever vaccine. The CDR3 here is CSGGPSQETQYF. In nucleotides, the CDR3 is TGCAGCGGTGGACCTTCCCAAGAGACCCAGTACTTC. The whole variable domain, filled in from reference TRBV29-1 and TRBJ2-5, reads SAVISQKPSRDICQRGTSLTIQCQVDSQVTMMFWYRQQPGQSLTLIATANQGSEATYESGFVIDKFPISRPNLTFSTLTVSNMSPEDSSIYLCSGGPSQETQYFGPGTRLLVL.